Given below is one T cell receptor beta chain in context. Its target is not known. The sample is drawn from a study of cytomegalovirus exposure and HLA in healthy donors. A multiplex PCR was run with 60 Vbeta primers and 13 Jbeta primers. The repertoire was sequenced with immunoSEQ multiplex PCR; TCRdb's copy has only in-frame clones and lacks some. The table records 120,000 or so clones, more than 75% of them present only once. All the people who gave samples were healthy bone marrow donors. General study points: It was reported in a later analysis that an Asian-associated ancestry cluster showed fewer N-insertions than the roughly 670-donor mean. As was reported, the classifier diagnosed cytomegalovirus status with high specificity and sensitivity. In the analysis, some V segments, TRBV6-2 and TRBV6-3 included, were excluded as indistinguishable.

The CDR3 totals 14 residues. The ends were cut back, 4 bases at V and 1 base at J, with 10 bases in the middle. Looked up from germline, CDR1 is MNHNS and CDR2 is SASEGT. The chain recombines TRBV6-1 with TRBJ2-5; no clear D gene. The sequenced sample was PBMCs. This TCR was sampled from a man aged 18 to 29 in good health and CMV-seronegative. CDR3 in amino acids: CASSVQSPQETQYF. In DNA, the CDR3 is TGTGCCAGCAGTGTACAGAGTCCCCAAGAGACCCAGTACTTC.